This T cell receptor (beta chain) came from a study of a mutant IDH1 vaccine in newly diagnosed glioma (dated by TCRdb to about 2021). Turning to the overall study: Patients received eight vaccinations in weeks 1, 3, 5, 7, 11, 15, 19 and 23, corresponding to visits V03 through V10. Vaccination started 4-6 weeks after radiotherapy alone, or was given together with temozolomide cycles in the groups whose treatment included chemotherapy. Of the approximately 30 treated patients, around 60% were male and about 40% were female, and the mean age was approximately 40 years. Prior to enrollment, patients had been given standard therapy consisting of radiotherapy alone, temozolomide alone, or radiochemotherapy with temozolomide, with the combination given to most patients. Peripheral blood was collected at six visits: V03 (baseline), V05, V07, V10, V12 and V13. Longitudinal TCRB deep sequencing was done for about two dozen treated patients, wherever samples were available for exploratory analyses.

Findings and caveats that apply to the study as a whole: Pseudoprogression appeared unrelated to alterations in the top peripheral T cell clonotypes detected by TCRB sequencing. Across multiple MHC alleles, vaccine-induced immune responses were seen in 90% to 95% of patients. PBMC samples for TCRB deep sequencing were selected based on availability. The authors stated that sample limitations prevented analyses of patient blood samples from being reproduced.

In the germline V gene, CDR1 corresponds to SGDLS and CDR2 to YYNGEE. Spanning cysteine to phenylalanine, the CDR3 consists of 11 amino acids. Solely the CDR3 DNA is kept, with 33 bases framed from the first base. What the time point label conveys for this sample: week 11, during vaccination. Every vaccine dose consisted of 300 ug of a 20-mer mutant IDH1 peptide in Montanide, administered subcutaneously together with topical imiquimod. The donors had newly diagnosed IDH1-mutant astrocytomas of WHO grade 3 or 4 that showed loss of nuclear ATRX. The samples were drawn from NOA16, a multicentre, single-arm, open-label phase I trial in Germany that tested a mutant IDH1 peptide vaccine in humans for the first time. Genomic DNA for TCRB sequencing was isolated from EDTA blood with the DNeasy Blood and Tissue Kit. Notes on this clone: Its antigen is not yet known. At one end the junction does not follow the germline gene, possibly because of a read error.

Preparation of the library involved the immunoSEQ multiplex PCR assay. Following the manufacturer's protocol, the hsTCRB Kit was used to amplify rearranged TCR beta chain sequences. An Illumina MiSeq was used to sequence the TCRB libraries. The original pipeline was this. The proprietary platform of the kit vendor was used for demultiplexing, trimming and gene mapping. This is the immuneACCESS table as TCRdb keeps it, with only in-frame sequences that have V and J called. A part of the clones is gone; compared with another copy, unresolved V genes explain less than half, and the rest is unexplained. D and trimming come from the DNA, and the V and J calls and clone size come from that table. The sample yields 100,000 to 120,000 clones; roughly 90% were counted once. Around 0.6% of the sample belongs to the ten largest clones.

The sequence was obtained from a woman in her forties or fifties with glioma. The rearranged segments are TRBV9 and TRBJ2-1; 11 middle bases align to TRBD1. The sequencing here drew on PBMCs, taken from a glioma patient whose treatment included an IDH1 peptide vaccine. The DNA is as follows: TGTGCCAGCTCCTTGGACAGGGGGCTGGTCTTC. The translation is CASSLDRGLVF.